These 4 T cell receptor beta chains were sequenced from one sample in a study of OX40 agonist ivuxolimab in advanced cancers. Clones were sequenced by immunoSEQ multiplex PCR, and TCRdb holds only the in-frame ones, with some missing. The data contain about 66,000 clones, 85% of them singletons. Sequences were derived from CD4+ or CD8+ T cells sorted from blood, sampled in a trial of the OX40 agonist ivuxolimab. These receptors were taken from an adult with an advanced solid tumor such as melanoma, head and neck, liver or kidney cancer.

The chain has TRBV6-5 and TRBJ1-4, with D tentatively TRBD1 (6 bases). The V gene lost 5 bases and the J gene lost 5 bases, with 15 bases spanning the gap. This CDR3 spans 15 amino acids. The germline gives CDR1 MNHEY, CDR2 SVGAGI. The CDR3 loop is CASSPRTARNEKLFF. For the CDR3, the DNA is TGTGCCAGCAGTCCTAGGACAGCAAGAAATGAAAAACTGTTTTTT.

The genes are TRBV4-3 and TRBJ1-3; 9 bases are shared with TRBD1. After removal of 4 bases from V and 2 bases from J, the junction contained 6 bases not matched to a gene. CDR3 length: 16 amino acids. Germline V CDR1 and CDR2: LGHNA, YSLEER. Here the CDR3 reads CASSPGGTGTGNTIYF. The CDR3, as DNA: TGCGCCAGCAGCCCCGGGGGGACAGGGACTGGAAACACCATATATTTT.

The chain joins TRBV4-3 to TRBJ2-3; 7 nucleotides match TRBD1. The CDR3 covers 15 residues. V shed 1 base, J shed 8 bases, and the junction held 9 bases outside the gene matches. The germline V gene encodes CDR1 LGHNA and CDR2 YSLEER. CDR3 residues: CASSQVNRGSGTQYF. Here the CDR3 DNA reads TGCGCCAGCAGCCAAGTCAACAGGGGTTCAGGTACGCAGTATTTT.

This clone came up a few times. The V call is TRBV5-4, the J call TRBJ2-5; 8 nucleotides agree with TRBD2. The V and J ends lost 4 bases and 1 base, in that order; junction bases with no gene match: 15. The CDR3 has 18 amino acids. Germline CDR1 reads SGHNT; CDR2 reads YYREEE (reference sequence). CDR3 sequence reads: CASSKRLLSGNAQETQYF. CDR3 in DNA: TGTGCCAGCAGCAAACGTTTACTTAGCGGGAACGCCCAAGAGACCCAGTACTTC.